Below are 18 T cell receptor beta chains sequenced from a single sample in a study of blood T cell repertoires in COVID-19. Data came from immunoSEQ multiplex PCR; TCRdb stores just in-frame clones and leaves some out. The sample includes 75,000 to 95,000 clones, 70% to 90% of them seen just once. The sequenced material came from peripheral blood. These receptor sequences come from a man aged 45-65 years with acute or convalescent COVID-19.

As regards this clone: Other DNA sequences within the sample encode an identical CDR3. This chain joins TRBV7-2 and TRBJ1-1; 10 positions agree with TRBD1. Germline V lookup: CDR1 SGHTA, CDR2 FQGNSA. The CDR3 is 14 amino acids. J gave up 5 bases and V 4 bases, and 4 bases lay outside the gene matches. In nucleotides, the CDR3 is TGTGCCAGCAGCTCGGGACAGGGGAATACTGAAGCTTTCTTT. Translation: CASSSGQGNTEAFF. Variable domain in full (rest from reference TRBV7-2 and TRBJ1-1): GAGVSQSPSNKVTEKGKDVELRCDPISGHTALYWYRQSLGQGLEFLIYFQGNSAPDKSGLPSDRFSAERTGGSVSTLTIQRTQQEDSAVYLCASSSGQGNTEAFFGQGTRLTVV.

The V and J genes are TRBV5-4 and TRBJ2-7; the match to TRBD1 covers 9 bases. The CDR3 has 15 residues. The junction had 7 bases not matched to a gene; V was cut back by 4 bases and J by 2 bases. In germline, CDR1 is SGHNT, CDR2 YYREEE (reference sequence). The CDR3 here is CASSGRTGDPYEQYF. As DNA, the CDR3 is TGTGCCAGCAGCGGACGGACAGGGGATCCCTACGAGCAGTACTTC.

This chain uses TRBV2 with TRBJ2-5, with 7 nucleotides matching TRBD2. Germline CDR1 and CDR2: SNHLY and FYNNEI. CDR3 length: 15 amino acids. The trim removed 6 bases at V and 5 bases at J, leaving 12 bases unmatched. CDR3 region: CASRGTMMAGETQYF. CDR3 coding DNA: TGTGCCAGCAGGGGGACTATGATGGCCGGGGAGACCCAGTACTTC.

This clone was detected only once. The V gene is TRBV6-5, the J gene TRBJ2-7; 14 positions match TRBD2. The CDR3 is 15 amino acids. V lost 5 bases, J lost 6 bases, and 6 bases stayed unmatched. In germline, CDR1 is MNHEY, CDR2 SVGAGI. DNA of the CDR3: TGTGCCAGCAGTCGGGGACTAGCGGGAGCTGCCGAGCAGTACTTC. Encoded protein: CASSRGLAGAAEQYF.

The V gene is TRBV21-1, the J gene TRBJ2-5; TRBD2, as called in the table, went unchecked against the DNA. TRBV21-1 is noted as a pseudogene. The CDR3 sequence is 21 residues long. The CDR3 DNA reads as TGTGCCAGCAGCAAAGAGGCCCTAGCGGGAGGGGAATCAAAGGTAGGAGAGACCCAGTACTTC. It translates to CASSKEALAGGESKVGETQYF.

V usage is TRBV7-2 and J usage is TRBJ2-2, with a weak D call TRBD2 (6 bases). Germline values: CDR1 SGHTA, CDR2 FQGNSA. The CDR3 runs to 15 residues. Trimming took off 2 bases at V and 0 bases at J, with 7 bases between the two ends. In DNA form, the CDR3 reads TGTGCCAGCAGCTTATCTAGCGCGAACACCGGGGAGCTGTTTTTT. Translating it yields CASSLSSANTGELFF.

This clone was recorded a few times. V and J are TRBV7-6 and TRBJ2-1; the D is unclear. CDR3 length equals 15 residues. Germline V gives CDR1 SGHVS, CDR2 FNYEAQ. V lost 1 base and J lost 0, with 7 bases in between. The CDR3 nucleotides are TGTGCCAGCAGCTTAGGAAGTAGCTCCTACAATGAGCAGTTCTTC. Encoded protein: CASSLGSSSYNEQFF.

The genes are TRBV28 and TRBJ1-1, with no clear D. Germline V gene data show CDR1 as MDHEN and CDR2 as SYDVKM. The CDR3 extends over 12 amino acids. The V end was cut by 6 bases, the J end by 7 bases, with 12 bases between. The CDR3 sequence: CASRRQEGEAFF. The CDR3 coding sequence is TGTGCCAGCAGACGTCAGGAGGGTGAAGCTTTCTTT.

The chain has TRBV7-2 and TRBJ2-7; TRBD2 is a possible D gene (6 bases). Germline V CDR1 and CDR2: SGHTA, FQGNSA. CDR3 size: 15 residues. The V end was cut by 1 base, the J end by 1 base, with 11 bases between. The CDR3 loop reads CASSLEGSGSYEQYF. The CDR3 region has the DNA TGTGCCAGCAGCTTAGAAGGTAGCGGATCCTACGAGCAGTACTTC. The full variable domain, with the rest looked up from reference TRBV7-2 and TRBJ2-7, is GAGVSQSPSNKVTEKGKDVELRCDPISGHTALYWYRQSLGQGLEFLIYFQGNSAPDKSGLPSDRFSAERTGGSVSTLTIQRTQQEDSAVYLCASSLEGSGSYEQYFGPGTRLTVT.

The chain employs TRBV5-6 and TRBJ2-6; D may be TRBD2 (6 bases). V lost 5 bases, J lost 1 base, and 10 bases lay in between. There are 15 residues in the CDR3. From germline, CDR1 is SGHDT and CDR2 YYEEEE. The CDR3 loop is CASRGGVSGANVLTF. In nucleotides, the CDR3 is TGTGCCAGCAGAGGAGGGGTTTCTGGGGCCAACGTCCTGACTTTC.

On this clone: Other DNA sequences of this sample code for an identical CDR3. The rearrangement links TRBV18 to TRBJ2-1; D unresolved. The V gene lost 3 bases and the J gene lost 6 bases, with 9 bases spanning the gap. Per the germline V gene, CDR1 is KGHSH and CDR2 is LQKENI. The CDR3 spans 13 residues. Here the CDR3 reads CASSPGGGNEQFF. CDR3 DNA: TGTGCCAGCTCACCCGGTGGTGGCAATGAGCAGTTCTTC. The whole variable domain, remainder taken from reference TRBV18 and TRBJ2-1, is NAGVMQNPRHLVRRRGQEARLRCSPMKGHSHVYWYRQLPEEGLKFMVYLQKENIIDESGMPKERFSAEFPKEGPSILRIQQVVRGDSAAYFCASSPGGGNEQFFGPGTRLTVL.

Only a few counts were recorded for this clone. The chain carries TRBV6-5 and TRBJ1-5; D may be TRBD1 (5 bases). Trimming stripped 7 bases from V and 0 bases from J, with 10 bases between. CDR3 length equals 14 residues. Germline-derived CDR1 and CDR2 are MNHEY and SVGAGI. The CDR3 here is CASNPTDSNQPQHF. The DNA of the CDR3 is TGTGCCAGCAACCCGACAGATAGCAATCAGCCCCAGCATTTT.

The V call is TRBV12-3 or TRBV12-4, the J call TRBJ2-7, with 8 bases aligning to TRBD1. With 6 bases clipped from V and 6 bases from J, the junction kept 7 bases outside the gene matches. The CDR3 runs 13 residues. Here the CDR3 DNA reads TGTGCCAGCAGACAGAGGACAGGGATCGAGCAGTACTTC. Translating it yields CASRQRTGIEQYF.

V gene TRBV5-5 combines with J gene TRBJ1-4, with D perhaps matching TRBD1 (6 bases). Trimming left V 4 bases short and J 0 bases short, with 13 bases between. The germline V gene has CDR1 SGHKS and CDR2 YYEKEE (reference sequence). The length of the CDR3 is 16 residues. CDR3 sequence (DNA): TGTGCCAGCAGCCTGGGACATTCGGCAACTAATGAAAAACTGTTTTTT. Protein: CASSLGHSATNEKLFF.

The gene calls are TRBV5-1 and TRBJ2-3; 9 positions agree with TRBD1. This CDR3 contains 14 residues. Germline V gene lookup returns CDR1 SGHRS and CDR2 YFSETQ. V lost 4 bases to trimming and J lost 4 bases; unmatched junction nucleotides: 4. CDR3 region: CASSEGQGPDTQYF. The CDR3 DNA is TGCGCCAGCAGCGAGGGACAGGGTCCAGATACGCAGTATTTT.

This clone was observed at least ten times. CDR3 sequence reads: CASSSRGSYGYTF. The CDR3 nucleotides are TGTGCCAGCAGCTCCCGGGGGTCCTATGGCTACACCTTC. This rearrangement joins TRBV7-2 to TRBJ1-2; tentatively, D is TRBD1 (5 bases). CDR1 is SGHTA and CDR2 is FQGNSA in the germline V gene. The length of the CDR3 is 13 residues. Trimming cost V 4 bases and J 4 bases, with 10 bases left between them.

J is TRBJ1-5 and V is TRBV19, with D possibly matching TRBD1 (6 bases). CDR1 LNHDA and CDR2 SQIVND come from the germline V gene (reference sequence). The V end lost 5 bases, the J end lost 3 bases, and 17 bases lay between the germline ends. The CDR3 runs to 16 residues. Here the CDR3 reads CASSEQGPALNQPQHF. CDR3 nucleotides: TGTGCCAGTAGTGAACAGGGCCCGGCTCTCAATCAGCCCCAGCATTTT.

This sequence joins TRBV7-2 and TRBJ1-4; weak D call: TRBD1 (6 bases). The CDR3 consists of 15 residues. From germline, CDR1 is SGHTA and CDR2 FQGNSA. Trimming left V 1 base short and J 5 bases short, with 11 bases between. The CDR3 DNA reads TGTGCCAGCAGCTTAGGTCCAACAGGGAATGAAAAACTGTTTTTT. It yields the protein CASSLGPTGNEKLFF.